Presented here are 8 T cell receptor beta chains from one specimen sequenced in a study of STAT5B mutations in CD4+ large granular lymphocyte leukemia. Here immunoSEQ multiplex PCR was the method, and the copy in TCRdb shows in-frame clones only, minus some. The table lists 45,000 or so clones, about 86% of them singletons. Sequencing used CD4+ T cells from blood buffy coats. Every receptor here comes from a human donor in good health.

This clone was observed once. The chain carries TRBV5-5 and TRBJ2-7; 8 bases line up with TRBD2. This CDR3 has 14 amino acids. V was pared by 2 bases and J by 5 bases, with 6 bases of the junction left unmatched. Germline V CDR1 and CDR2: SGHKS, YYEKEE (reference sequence). DNA of the CDR3: TGTGCCAGCAGCTTTAGGCTAGCGGGCGACGAGCAGTACTTC. Its protein is CASSFRLAGDEQYF. Using reference TRBV5-5 and TRBJ2-7 for the parts outside the CDR3, the full variable domain is DAGVTQSPTHLIKTRGQQVTLRCSPISGHKSVSWYQQVLGQGPQFIFQYYEKEERGRGNFPDRFSARQFPNYSSELNVNALLLGDSALYLCASSFRLAGDEQYFGPGTRLTVT.

This rearrangement joins TRBV6-1 to TRBJ2-4; 10 bases are shared with TRBD1. CDR1 and CDR2 (germline): MNHNS, SASEGT. V was clipped by 7 bases and J by 9 bases; unmatched bases: 12. This CDR3 is 15 amino acids long. The CDR3 region is CASNLLGTGASIQYF. The CDR3 DNA sequence: TGTGCCAGCAATCTCCTCGGGACAGGGGCGAGCATTCAGTACTTC.

This clone was recorded a few times. The CDR3 reads CASRGNRNSGNTIYF. CDR3 bases: TGTGCCAGCAGGGGGAACAGGAATTCTGGAAACACCATATATTTT. The chain joins TRBV7-2 to TRBJ1-3, with a possible D match to TRBD1 (5 bases). Germline V gene data show CDR1 as SGHTA and CDR2 as FQGNSA. V lost 6 bases, J lost 1 base, and 13 bases lay in between. The CDR3 extends over 15 amino acids.

V and J are TRBV5-4 and TRBJ2-5; TRBD1 agrees at 11 bases. Germline loops: CDR1 SGHNT, CDR2 YYREEE (reference sequence). This CDR3 has 14 amino acids. Trimming removed 0 bases from V and 7 bases from J; junction bases left unmatched: 2. CDR3 residues: CASSLGDRGVTQYF. The CDR3, as DNA: TGTGCCAGCAGCTTGGGGGACAGGGGGGTGACCCAGTACTTC.

The chain carries TRBV30 and TRBJ2-3, with D maybe TRBD2 (5 bases). Germline-derived CDR1 and CDR2 are GTSNPN and SVGIG (reference sequence). The CDR3 extends over 12 amino acids. Trimming pared 3 bases from V and 8 bases from J, leaving 12 bases between. The CDR3 DNA reads TGTGCCTGGAGGGTTTTTCGGGGTACGCAGTATTTT. This codes for CAWRVFRGTQYF.

The genes are TRBV28 and TRBJ1-5; D gene ambiguous. Trimming removed 4 bases at V and 1 base at J, with 11 bases between. The CDR3 covers 15 residues. In germline, CDR1 is MDHEN, CDR2 SYDVKM. CDR3 loop: CASSSGWFSNQPQHF. The DNA for the CDR3 is TGTGCCAGCAGTTCGGGGTGGTTCAGCAATCAGCCCCAGCATTTT.

The chain carries TRBV6-6 and TRBJ2-7; 7 nucleotides agree with TRBD1. Trimming removed 8 bases from V and 5 bases from J; junction bases left unmatched: 9. The CDR3 totals 13 residues. CDR1 and CDR2 (germline): MNHNY, SVGAGI (reference sequence). The CDR3 bases are TGTGCCAGCGAACCTACAGGGGTAAACGAGCAGTACTTC. Its protein is CASEPTGVNEQYF.

The rearrangement links TRBV9 to TRBJ2-7, with D perhaps matching TRBD2 (6 bases). This CDR3 is built from 15 residues. Germline V gene lookup returns CDR1 SGDLS and CDR2 YYNGEE. V lost 0 bases to trimming and J lost 7 bases, with 17 bases between them. This CDR3 is CASSVDYGSTSEQYF. The CDR3 DNA reads as TGTGCCAGCAGCGTAGACTACGGGAGTACGTCAGAGCAGTACTTC.